A selection of T cell receptor beta chains follows, all from one sample in a study of radiation and T cells in renal cell carcinoma. Measured with immunoSEQ multiplex PCR; TCRdb has only the in-frame clones, and not every one. In the table there are approximately 90,000 clones, about 85% of which are singletons. The sample here was blood, taken from a patient whose treatment included radiotherapy and nephrectomy. These receptors were obtained from a man aged 45-65 years with renal cell carcinoma. The conserved cysteine and the conserved F or W are not part of the CDR3 here. Fields, in order: V gene, J gene, CDR3 protein.

V gene: TRBV7-9
J gene: TRBJ1-2
CDR3 protein: ASSLVRMDACT

V gene: TRBV6-1
J gene: TRBJ1-2
CDR3 protein: ASSEDGGFYGYT

V gene: TRBV14
J gene: TRBJ2-3
CDR3 protein: ASSQGGYSDTQY

V gene: TRBV4-1
J gene: TRBJ1-2
CDR3 protein: ASSQVQVLAWDGYT

V gene: TRBV7-9
J gene: TRBJ2-5
CDR3 protein: ASSFAGQGGQETQY

V gene: TRBV6-5
J gene: TRBJ1-1
CDR3 protein: ASSDSGNTEAF

V gene: TRBV7-2
J gene: TRBJ2-3
CDR3 protein: ASSFNSGSGTDTQY

V gene: TRBV9
J gene: TRBJ2-1
CDR3 protein: ASSYQLAAYNEQF

V gene: TRBV6-5
J gene: TRBJ1-2
CDR3 protein: ASSYNGGNYGYT

V gene: TRBV5-4
J gene: TRBJ2-1
CDR3 protein: ASSARDRSHNEQF

V gene: TRBV4-1
J gene: TRBJ1-2
CDR3 protein: ASSQASDVTNYGYT

V gene: TRBV30
J gene: TRBJ2-2
CDR3 protein: ACRPGVEDTGELF

V gene: TRBV30
J gene: TRBJ2-2
CDR3 protein: AWSGGSGELF

V gene: TRBV19
J gene: TRBJ2-3
CDR3 protein: ASSRRTFTTTDTQY

V gene: TRBV7-8
J gene: TRBJ2-3
CDR3 protein: ASSFFRRGGGSTDTQY

V gene: TRBV28
J gene: TRBJ2-1
CDR3 protein: ASSLWGSASYNEQF

V gene: TRBV18
J gene: TRBJ1-2
CDR3 protein: ASSPPRTGSNYGYT

V gene: TRBV7-8
J gene: TRBJ1-2
CDR3 protein: ASSLQGGEGYT

V gene: TRBV4-2
J gene: TRBJ2-7
CDR3 protein: ASSQVDSSYEQY

V gene: TRBV5-1
J gene: TRBJ2-3
CDR3 protein: ASSYDFRGADTQY

V gene: TRBV7-2
J gene: TRBJ2-1
CDR3 protein: ASSLSQGHEQF

V gene: TRBV6-1
J gene: TRBJ1-1
CDR3 protein: ASSEGAGITEAF

V gene: TRBV21-1
J gene: TRBJ2-3
CDR3 protein: ASSNQSTSGGALDTQY